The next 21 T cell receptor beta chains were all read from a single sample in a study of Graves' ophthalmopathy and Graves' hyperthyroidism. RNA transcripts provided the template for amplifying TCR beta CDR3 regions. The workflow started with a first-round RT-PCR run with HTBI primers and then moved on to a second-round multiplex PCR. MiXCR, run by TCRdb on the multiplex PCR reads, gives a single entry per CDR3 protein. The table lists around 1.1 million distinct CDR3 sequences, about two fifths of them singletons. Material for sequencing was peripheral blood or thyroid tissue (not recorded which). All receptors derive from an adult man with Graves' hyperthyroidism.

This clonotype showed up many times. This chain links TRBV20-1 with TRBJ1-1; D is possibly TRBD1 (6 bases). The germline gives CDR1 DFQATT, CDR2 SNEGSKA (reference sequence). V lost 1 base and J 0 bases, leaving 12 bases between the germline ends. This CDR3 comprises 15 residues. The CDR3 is CSARGRGAMNTEAFF. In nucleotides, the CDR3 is TGCAGTGCTAGAGGTCGGGGGGCGATGAACACTGAAGCTTTCTTT.

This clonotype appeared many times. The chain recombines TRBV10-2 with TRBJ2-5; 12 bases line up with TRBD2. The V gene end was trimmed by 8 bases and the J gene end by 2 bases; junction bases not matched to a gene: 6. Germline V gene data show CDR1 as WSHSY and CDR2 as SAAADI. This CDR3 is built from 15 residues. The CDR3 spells CASGGLAGLQETQYF. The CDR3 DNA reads TGCGCCAGCGGCGGACTAGCGGGGCTACAAGAGACCCAGTACTTC.

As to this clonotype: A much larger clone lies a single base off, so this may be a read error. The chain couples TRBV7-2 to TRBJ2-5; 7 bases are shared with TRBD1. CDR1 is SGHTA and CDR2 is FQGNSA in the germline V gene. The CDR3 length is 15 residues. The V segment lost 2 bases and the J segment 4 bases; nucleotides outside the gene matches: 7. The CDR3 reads CASSLPRAGGETQYF. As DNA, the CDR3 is TGTGCCAGCAGCTTACCCCGGGCAGGGGGAGAGACCCAGTACTTC.

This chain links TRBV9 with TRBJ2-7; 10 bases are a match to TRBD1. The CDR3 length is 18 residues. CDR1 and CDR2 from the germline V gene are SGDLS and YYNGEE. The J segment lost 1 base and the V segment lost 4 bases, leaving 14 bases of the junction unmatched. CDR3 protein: CASSPRTGGGLRSYEQYF. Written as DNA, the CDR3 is TGTGCCAGCAGCCCGCGGACAGGGGGTGGGCTTAGGTCCTACGAGCAGTACTTC.

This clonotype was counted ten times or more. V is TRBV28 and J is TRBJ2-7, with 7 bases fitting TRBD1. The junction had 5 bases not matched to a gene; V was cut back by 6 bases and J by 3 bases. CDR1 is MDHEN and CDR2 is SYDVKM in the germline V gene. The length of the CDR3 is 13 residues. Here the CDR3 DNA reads TGTGCCAGCAGCTCGGGACAGCACTACGAGCAGTACTTC. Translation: CASSSGQHYEQYF.

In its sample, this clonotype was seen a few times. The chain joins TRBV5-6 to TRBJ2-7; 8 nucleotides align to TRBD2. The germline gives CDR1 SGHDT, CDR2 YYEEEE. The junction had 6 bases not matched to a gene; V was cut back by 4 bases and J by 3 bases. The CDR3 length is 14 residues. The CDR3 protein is CASSLTTSGYEQYF. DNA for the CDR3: TGTGCCAGCAGCCTGACTACTAGCGGCTACGAGCAGTACTTC.

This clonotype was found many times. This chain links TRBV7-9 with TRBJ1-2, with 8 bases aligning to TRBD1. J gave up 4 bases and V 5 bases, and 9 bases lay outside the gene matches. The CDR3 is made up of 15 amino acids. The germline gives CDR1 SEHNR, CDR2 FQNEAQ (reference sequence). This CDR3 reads CASSHTRQGSYGYTF. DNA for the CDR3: TGTGCCAGCAGCCATACTCGACAGGGGAGCTATGGCTACACCTTC.

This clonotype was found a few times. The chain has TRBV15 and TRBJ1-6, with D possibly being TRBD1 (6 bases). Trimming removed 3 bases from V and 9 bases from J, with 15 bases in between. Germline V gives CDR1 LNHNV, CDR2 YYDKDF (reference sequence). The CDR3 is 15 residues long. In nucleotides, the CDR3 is TGTGCCACCAGCAGCGATGGGGGGGGCGTTTCACCCCTCCACTTT. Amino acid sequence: CATSSDGGGVSPLHF. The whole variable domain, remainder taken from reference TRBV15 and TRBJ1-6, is DAMVIQNPRYQVTQFGKPVTLSCSQTLNHNVMYWYQQKSSQAPKLLFHYYDKDFNNEADTPDNFQSRRPNTSFCFLDIRSPGLGDTAMYLCATSSDGGGVSPLHFGNGTRLTVT.

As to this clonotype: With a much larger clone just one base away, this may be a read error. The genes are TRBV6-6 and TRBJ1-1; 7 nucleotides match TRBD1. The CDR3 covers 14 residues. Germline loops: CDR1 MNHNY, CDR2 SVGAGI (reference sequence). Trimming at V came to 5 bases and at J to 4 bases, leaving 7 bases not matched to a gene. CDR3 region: CASSPDRAPTEAFF. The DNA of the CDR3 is TGTGCCAGCAGTCCAGACAGGGCACCCACTGAAGCTTTCTTT.

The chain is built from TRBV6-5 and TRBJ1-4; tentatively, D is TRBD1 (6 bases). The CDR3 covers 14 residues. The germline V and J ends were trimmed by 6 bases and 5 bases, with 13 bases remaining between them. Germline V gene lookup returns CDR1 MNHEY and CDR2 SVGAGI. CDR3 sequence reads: CASRRTDPNEKLFF. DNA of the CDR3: TGTGCCAGCAGAAGGACAGATCCAAATGAAAAACTGTTTTTT.

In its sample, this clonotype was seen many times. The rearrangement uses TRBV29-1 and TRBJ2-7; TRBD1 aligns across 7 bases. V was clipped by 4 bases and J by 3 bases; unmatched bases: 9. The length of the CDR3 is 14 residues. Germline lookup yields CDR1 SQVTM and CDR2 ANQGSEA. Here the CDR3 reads CSVGARGQVYEQYF. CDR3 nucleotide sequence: TGCAGCGTTGGAGCTAGGGGGCAAGTCTACGAGCAGTACTTC.

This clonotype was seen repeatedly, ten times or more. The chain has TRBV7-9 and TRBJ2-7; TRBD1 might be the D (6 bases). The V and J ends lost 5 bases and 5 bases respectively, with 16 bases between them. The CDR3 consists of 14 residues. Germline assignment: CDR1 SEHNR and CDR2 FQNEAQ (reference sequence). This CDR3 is CASSVGQGSNEQYF. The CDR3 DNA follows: TGTGCCAGCAGCGTGGGGCAGGGGTCGAACGAGCAGTACTTC.

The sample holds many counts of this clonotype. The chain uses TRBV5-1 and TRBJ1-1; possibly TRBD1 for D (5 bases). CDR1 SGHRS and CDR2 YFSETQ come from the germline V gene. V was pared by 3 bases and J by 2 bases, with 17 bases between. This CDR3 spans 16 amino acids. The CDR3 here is CASSSSPGRQNTEAFF. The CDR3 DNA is TGCGCCAGCAGCTCTTCCCCGGGACGGCAAAACACTGAAGCTTTCTTT.

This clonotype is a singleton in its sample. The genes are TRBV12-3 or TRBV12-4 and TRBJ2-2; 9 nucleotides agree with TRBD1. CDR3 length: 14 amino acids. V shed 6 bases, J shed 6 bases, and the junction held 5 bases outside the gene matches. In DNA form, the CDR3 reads TGTGCCAGCAGACAGGGGGCTGGCTCCGGGGAGCTGTTTTTT. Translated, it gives CASRQGAGSGELFF.

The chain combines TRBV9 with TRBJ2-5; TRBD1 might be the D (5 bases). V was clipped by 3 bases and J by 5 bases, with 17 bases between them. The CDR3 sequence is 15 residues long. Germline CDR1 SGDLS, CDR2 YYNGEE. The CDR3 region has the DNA TGTGCCAGCAGCGCTGCGTCAGGGAATCGGGAGACCCAGTACTTC. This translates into CASSAASGNRETQYF.

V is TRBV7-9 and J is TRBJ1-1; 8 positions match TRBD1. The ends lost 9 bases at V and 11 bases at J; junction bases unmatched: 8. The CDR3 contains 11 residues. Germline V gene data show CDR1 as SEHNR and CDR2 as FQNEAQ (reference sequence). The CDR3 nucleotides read TGTGCCAGTACAAGGGACAGGAATGCTTTCTTT. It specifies CASTRDRNAFF.

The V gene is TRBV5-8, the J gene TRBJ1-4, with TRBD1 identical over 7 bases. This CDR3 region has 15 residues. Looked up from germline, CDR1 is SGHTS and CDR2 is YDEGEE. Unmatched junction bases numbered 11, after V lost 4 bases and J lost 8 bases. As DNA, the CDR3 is TGTGCCAGCAGCCCAAACAGGGGTGATGGAGAAAAACTGTTTTTT. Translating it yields CASSPNRGDGEKLFF.

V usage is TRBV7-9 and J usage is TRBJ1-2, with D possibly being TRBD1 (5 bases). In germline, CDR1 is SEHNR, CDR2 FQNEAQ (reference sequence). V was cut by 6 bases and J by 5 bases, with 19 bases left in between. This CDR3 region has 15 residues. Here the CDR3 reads CASSSQGAVGYGYTF. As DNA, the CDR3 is TGTGCCAGCAGTTCTCAAGGGGCTGTCGGATATGGCTACACCTTC.

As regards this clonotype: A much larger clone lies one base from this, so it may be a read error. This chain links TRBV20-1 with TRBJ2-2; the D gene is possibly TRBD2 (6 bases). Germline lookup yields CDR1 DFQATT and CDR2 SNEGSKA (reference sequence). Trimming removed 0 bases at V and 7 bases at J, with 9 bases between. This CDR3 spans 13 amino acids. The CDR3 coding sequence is TGCAGTGCTAGAGATTCGGGGGTCGGGGAGCTGTTTTTT. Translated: CSARDSGVGELFF.

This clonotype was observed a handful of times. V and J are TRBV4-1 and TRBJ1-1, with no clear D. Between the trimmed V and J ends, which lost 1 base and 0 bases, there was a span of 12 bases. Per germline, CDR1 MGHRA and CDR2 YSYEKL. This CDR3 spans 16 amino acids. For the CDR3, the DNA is TGCGCCAGCAGCCAAGTAGGACTTAACATGAACACTGAAGCTTTCTTT. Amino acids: CASSQVGLNMNTEAFF.

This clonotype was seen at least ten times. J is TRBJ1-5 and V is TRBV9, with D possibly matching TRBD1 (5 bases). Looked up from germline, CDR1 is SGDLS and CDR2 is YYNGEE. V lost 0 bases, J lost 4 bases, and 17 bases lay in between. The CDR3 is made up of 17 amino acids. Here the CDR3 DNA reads TGTGCCAGCAGCGTAGGAGAAACCGGGACTGCTAATCAGCCCCAGCATTTT. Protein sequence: CASSVGETGTANQPQHF.